A single sample is the source of the 4 T cell receptor beta chains below, sequenced in a study of Graves' ophthalmopathy and Graves' hyperthyroidism. Amplified TCR beta CDR3 regions were obtained using RNA transcripts as template. HTBI primers primed a first-round RT-PCR, and a second-round multiplex PCR followed. From the multiplex PCR reads, TCRdb called clonotypes with MiXCR, one entry per CDR3 protein. The sample contains approximately 700,000 distinct CDR3 sequences, more than 40% of which appear only once. Sequencing was done on a sample of peripheral blood. The receptor set was obtained from an adult man with Graves' ophthalmopathy.

This chain links TRBV7-2 with TRBJ1-5, with D hard to call. Germline V gives CDR1 SGHTA, CDR2 FQGNSA. Trimming took off 0 bases at V and 7 bases at J, with 7 bases between the two ends. The CDR3 sequence is 13 residues long. CDR3 DNA: TGTGCCAGCAGCTTAGCCCCCCGGCAGCCCCAGCATTTT. This codes for CASSLAPRQPQHF.

The table lists this clonotype with a count of one. V gene TRBV7-9 combines with J gene TRBJ1-5; D call uncertain. In germline, CDR1 is SEHNR, CDR2 FQNEAQ (reference sequence). V was clipped by 3 bases and J by 4 bases, with 13 bases between them. This CDR3 region has 15 residues. CDR3 amino acids: CASSLAGGVNQPQHF. The CDR3 nucleotides read TGTGCCAGCAGCTTGGCTGGCGGGGTTAATCAGCCCCAGCATTTT.

CDR3 region: CSAKSTSGGSTDTQYF. As DNA, the CDR3 is TGCAGTGCCAAATCGACTAGCGGGGGGTCCACAGATACGCAGTATTTT. The genes are TRBV20-1 and TRBJ2-3, with 13 bases lining up with TRBD2. This CDR3 region has 16 residues. CDR1 is DFQATT and CDR2 is SNEGSKA in the germline V gene (reference sequence). After removal of 6 bases from V and 2 bases from J, the junction contained 8 bases not matched to a gene.

There are many counts of this clonotype. The genes are TRBV20-1 and TRBJ2-7, with D possibly being TRBD2 (6 bases). Germline CDR1 is DFQATT and CDR2 is SNEGSKA (reference sequence). Deletions cut 0 bases from V and 7 bases from J, with 25 bases between. This CDR3 comprises 17 residues. The CDR3 loop is CSARDLEGRRPTGEQYF. CDR3 DNA sequence: TGCAGTGCTAGAGATTTGGAGGGAAGGCGGCCTACGGGGGAGCAGTACTTC.